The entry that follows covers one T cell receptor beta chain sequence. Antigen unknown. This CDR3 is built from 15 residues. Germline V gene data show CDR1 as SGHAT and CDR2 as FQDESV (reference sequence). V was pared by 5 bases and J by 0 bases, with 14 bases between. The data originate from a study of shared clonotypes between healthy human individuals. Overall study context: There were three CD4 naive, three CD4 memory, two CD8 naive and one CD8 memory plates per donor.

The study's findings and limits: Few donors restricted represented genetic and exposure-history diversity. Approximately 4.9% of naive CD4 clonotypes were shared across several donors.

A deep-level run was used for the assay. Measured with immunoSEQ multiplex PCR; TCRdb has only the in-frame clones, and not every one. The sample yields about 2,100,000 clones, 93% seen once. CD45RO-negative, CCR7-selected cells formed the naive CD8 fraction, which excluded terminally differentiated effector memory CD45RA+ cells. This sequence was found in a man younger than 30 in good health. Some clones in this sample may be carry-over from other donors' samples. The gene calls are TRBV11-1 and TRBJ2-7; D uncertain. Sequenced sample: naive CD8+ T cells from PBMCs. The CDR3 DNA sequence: TGTGCCAGCAGCCAACAAGGGCATTACTCCTACGAGCAGTACTTC. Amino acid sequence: CASSQQGHYSYEQYF.